The clone carrying this TCR beta chain turned up a few times. Its specificity is unknown. TCRdb used MiXCR to reprocess the reads, holding one entry per CDR3 protein. The table includes fewer than 80,000 distinct CDR3 sequences, around 20% detected once. The CDR3 sequence is 18 residues long. Germline CDR1 reads MGHRA; CDR2 reads YSYEKL. V trimming: 1 base; J trimming: 1 base; junction bases outside the gene matches: 4. The data were taken from a study of lung T cells in sarcoidosis with Löfgren's syndrome. Regarding the study as a whole: Shared TRAV12-1 and TRBV2 CDR3 motifs across Löfgren's syndrome patients reportedly suggested public CD4+ TCRs. Versus controls, Löfgren's syndrome patients reportedly showed TRAV12-1 and TRBV2 as most expanded. TRBV2 was the preferred pairing partner of TRAV12-1, with similar CDR3s.

This clonotype was sampled from a human donor with sarcoidosis (Löfgren's syndrome or another form), or a control subject (not recorded which). The gene calls are TRBV4-1 and TRBJ2-3; 14 nucleotides align to TRBD2. Sample: CD4+ T cells from PBMCs. CDR3 sequence: CASSQGTSGRPRTDTQYF. Written as DNA, the CDR3 is TGCGCCAGCAGCCAAGGGACTAGCGGGAGGCCCCGCACAGATACGCAGTATTTT.